The present T cell receptor beta chain was sequenced within a study of blood T cell repertoires in COVID-19. In the original processing: Reference gene primer amplification yielded estimated nucleated cell counts. Generated by immunoSEQ multiplex PCR, the TCRdb table keeps only in-frame clones and is missing some. V, J and clone size derive from that table, while D and trimming were established from the DNA sequence. The sample lists roughly 120,000 clones; around 90% were seen once. The V gene end was trimmed by 0 bases and the J gene end by 4 bases; junction bases not matched to a gene: 12. CDR3 size: 18 residues. Germline CDR1 is SGHDT and CDR2 is YYEEEE.

This clonotype was obtained from a woman in her forties or fifties with acute or convalescent COVID-19. The chain uses TRBV5-6 and TRBJ2-1; TRBD2 matches 8 bases. Sequencing input: peripheral blood. CDR3 loop: CASSLARVSGALYNEQFF. CDR3 nucleotide sequence: TGTGCCAGCAGCTTGGCCCGGGTTAGCGGGGCCTTGTACAATGAGCAGTTCTTC.